This TCR beta chain is from a study of control samples from healthy donors and cancer patients. TCRdb's copy holds only in-frame clones and misses some; the assay was immunoSEQ multiplex PCR. The sample yields about 95,000 clones, about 85% seen once. Germline values: CDR1 SEHNR, CDR2 FQNEAQ (reference sequence). V was pared by 5 bases and J by 6 bases, with 9 bases of the junction left unmatched. This CDR3 spans 15 amino acids. What was sequenced was blood. The origin of this receptor is a woman between 70 and 85 years old in good health. The rearrangement joins TRBV7-9 to TRBJ2-4; TRBD2 matches 8 bases. The CDR3 reads CASSPPGGDTNIQYF. In nucleotides, the CDR3 is TGTGCCAGCAGCCCCCCGGGGGGGGACACAAACATTCAGTACTTC.